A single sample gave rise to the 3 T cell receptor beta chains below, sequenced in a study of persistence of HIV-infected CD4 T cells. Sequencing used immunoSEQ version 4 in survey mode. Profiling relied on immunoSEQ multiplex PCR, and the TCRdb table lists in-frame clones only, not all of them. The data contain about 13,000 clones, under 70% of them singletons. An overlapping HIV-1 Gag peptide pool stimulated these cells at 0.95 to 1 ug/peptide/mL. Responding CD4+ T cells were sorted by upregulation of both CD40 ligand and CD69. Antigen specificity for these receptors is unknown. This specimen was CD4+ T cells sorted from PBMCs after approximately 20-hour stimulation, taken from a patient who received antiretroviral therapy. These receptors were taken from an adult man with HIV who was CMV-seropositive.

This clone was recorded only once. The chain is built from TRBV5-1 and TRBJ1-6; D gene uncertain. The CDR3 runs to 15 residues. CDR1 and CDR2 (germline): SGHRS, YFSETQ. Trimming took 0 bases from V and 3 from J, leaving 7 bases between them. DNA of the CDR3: TGCGCCAGCAGCTTGGCTGGTGGCTATAATTCACCCCTCCACTTT. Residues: CASSLAGGYNSPLHF. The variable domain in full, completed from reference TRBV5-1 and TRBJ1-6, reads KAGVTQTPRYLIKTRGQQVTLSCSPISGHRSVSWYQQTPGQGLQFLFEYFSETQRNKGNFPGRFSGRQFSNSRSEMNVSTLELGDSALYLCASSLAGGYNSPLHFGNGTRLTVT.

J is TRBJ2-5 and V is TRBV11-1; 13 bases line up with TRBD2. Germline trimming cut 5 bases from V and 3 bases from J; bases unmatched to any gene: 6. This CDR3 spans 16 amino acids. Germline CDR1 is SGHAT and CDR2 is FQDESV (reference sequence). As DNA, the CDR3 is TGTGCCAGCAGCGGCTGGACTAGCGGGAGAAAAGAGACCCAGTACTTC. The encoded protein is CASSGWTSGRKETQYF.

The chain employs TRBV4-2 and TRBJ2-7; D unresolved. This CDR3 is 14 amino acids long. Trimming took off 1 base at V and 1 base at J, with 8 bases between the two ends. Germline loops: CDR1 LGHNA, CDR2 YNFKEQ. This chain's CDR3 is CASSQVSDSYEQYF. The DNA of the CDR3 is TGTGCCAGCAGCCAAGTCAGCGATTCCTACGAGCAGTACTTC.